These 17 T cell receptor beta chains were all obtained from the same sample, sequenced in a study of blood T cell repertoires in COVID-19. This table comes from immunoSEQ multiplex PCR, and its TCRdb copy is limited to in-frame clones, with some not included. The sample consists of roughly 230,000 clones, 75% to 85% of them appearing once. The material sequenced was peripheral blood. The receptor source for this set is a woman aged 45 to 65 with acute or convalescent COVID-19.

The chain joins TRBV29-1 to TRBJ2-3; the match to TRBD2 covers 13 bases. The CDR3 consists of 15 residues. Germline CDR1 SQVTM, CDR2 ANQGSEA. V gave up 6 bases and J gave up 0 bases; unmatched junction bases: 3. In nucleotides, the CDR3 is TGCAGCGTCGGGGGACTAGCGGGGAGCACAGATACGCAGTATTTT. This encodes CSVGGLAGSTDTQYF.

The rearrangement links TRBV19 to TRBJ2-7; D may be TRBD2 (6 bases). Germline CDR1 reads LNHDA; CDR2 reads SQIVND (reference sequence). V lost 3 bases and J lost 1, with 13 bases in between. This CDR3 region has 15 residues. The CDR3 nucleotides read TGTGCCAGTAGTATCGGGACTGGCCCTTCCTACGAGCAGTACTTC. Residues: CASSIGTGPSYEQYF.

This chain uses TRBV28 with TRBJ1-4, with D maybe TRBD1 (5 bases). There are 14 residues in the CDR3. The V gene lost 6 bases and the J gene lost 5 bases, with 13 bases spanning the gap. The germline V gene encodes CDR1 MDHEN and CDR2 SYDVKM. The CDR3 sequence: CASRKQVQNEKLFF. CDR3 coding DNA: TGTGCCAGCAGAAAACAGGTACAAAATGAAAAACTGTTTTTT.

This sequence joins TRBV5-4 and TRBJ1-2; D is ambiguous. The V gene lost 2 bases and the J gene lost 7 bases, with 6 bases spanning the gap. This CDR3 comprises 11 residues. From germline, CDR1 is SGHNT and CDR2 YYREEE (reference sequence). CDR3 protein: CASSFYGGYTF. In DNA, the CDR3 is TGTGCCAGCAGCTTCTACGGTGGCTACACCTTC. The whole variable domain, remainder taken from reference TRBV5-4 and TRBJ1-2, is ETGVTQSPTHLIKTRGQQVTLRCSSQSGHNTVSWYQQALGQGPQFIFQYYREEENGRGNFPPRFSGLQFPNYSSELNVNALELDDSALYLCASSFYGGYTFGSGTRLTVV.

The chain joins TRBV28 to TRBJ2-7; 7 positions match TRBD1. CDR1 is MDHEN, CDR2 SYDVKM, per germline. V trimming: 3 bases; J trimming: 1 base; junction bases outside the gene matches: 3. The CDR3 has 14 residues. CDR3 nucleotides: TGTGCCAGCAGTTTGACAGGGTCATCCTACGAGCAGTACTTC. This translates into CASSLTGSSYEQYF.

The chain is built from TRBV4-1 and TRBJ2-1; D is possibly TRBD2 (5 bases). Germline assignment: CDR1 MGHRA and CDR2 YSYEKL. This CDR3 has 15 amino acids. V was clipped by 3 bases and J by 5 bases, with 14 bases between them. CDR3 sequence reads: CASSHWTRKDNEQFF. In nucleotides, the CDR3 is TGCGCCAGCAGCCACTGGACTCGGAAAGACAATGAGCAGTTCTTC.

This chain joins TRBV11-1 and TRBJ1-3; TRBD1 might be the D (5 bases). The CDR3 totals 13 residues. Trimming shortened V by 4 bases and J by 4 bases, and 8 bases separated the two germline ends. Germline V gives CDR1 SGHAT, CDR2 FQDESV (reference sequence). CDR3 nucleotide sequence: TGTGCCAGCAGCTCCGGACAAGGAAACACCATATATTTT. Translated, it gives CASSSGQGNTIYF.

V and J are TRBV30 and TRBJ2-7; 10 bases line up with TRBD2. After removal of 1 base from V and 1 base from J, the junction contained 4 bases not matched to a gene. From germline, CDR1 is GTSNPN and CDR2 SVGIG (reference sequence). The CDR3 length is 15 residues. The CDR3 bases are TGTGCCTGGAGTGCTGGTAGCGGGAGGTCCTACGAGCAGTACTTC. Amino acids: CAWSAGSGRSYEQYF.

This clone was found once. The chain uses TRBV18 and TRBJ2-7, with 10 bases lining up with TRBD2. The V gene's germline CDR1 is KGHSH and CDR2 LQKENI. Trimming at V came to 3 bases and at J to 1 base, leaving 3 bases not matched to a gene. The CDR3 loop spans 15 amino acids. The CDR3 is CASSPSGRGSYEQYF. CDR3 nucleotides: TGTGCCAGCTCACCGAGCGGGAGGGGGTCCTACGAGCAGTACTTC.

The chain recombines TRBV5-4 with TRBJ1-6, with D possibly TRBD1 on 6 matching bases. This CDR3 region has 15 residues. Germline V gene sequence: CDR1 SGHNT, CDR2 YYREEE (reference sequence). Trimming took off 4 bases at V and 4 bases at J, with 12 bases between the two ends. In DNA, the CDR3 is TGTGCCAGCAGCGTGGACAGCTCATATAATTCACCCCTCCACTTT. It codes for CASSVDSSYNSPLHF.

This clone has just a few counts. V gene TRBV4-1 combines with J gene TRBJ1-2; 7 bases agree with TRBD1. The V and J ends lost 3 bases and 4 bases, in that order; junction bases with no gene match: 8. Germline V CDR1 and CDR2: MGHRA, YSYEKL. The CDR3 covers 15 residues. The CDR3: CASSHPRQGTYGYTF. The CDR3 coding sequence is TGCGCCAGCAGCCACCCTAGACAGGGTACCTATGGCTACACCTTC.

The CDR3 DNA reads TGTGCCACCTCCCTGGGCGGGGCCTACAATGAGCAGTTCTTC. Translation: CATSLGGAYNEQFF. The chain combines TRBV28 with TRBJ2-1; D possibly corresponds to TRBD2 (6 bases). The CDR3 length is 14 residues. With 10 bases removed from V and 2 bases from J, the gap between germline ends came to 15 bases. CDR1 is MDHEN, CDR2 SYDVKM, per germline.

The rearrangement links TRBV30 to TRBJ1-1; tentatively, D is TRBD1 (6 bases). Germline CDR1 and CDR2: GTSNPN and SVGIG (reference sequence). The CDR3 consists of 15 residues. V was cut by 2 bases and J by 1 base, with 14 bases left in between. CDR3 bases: TGTGCCTGGAGTCCGGCGACAGGTCGGAACACTGAAGCTTTCTTT. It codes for CAWSPATGRNTEAFF.

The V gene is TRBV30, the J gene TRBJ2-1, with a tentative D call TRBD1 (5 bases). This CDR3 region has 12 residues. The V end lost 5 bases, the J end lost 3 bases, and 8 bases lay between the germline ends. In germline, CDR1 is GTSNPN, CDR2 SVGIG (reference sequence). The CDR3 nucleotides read TGTGCCTGGCAGGGTAACTACAATGAGCAGTTCTTC. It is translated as CAWQGNYNEQFF.

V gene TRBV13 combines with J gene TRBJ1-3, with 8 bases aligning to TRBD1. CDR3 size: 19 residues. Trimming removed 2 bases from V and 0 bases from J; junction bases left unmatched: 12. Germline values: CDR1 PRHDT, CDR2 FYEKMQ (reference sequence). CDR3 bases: TGTGCCAGCAGCTTAAGGACAGGGTTCAGCCTGAGCTCTGGAAACACCATATATTTT. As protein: CASSLRTGFSLSSGNTIYF.

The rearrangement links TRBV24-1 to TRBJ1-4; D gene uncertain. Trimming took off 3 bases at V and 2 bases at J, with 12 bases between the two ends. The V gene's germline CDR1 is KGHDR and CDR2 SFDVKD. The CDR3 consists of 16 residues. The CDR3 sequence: CATSDGESRTNEKLFF. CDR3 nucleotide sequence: TGTGCCACCAGTGATGGGGAGAGTCGCACTAATGAAAAACTGTTTTTT.

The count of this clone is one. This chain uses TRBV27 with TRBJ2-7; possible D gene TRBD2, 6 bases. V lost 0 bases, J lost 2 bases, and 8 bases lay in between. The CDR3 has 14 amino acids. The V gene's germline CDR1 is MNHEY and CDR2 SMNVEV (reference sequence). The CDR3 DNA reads TGTGCCAGCAGTTTATCTAGCGGACCCTACGAGCAGTACTTC. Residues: CASSLSSGPYEQYF.